This T cell receptor (beta chain) was found in a study of spatial heterogeneity in lung cancer. The overall study: Each unique TCR and UMI combination was seen more than ten times on average in raw reads.

This clonotype came up many times. The germline V gene encodes CDR1 SGHRS and CDR2 YFSETQ. V was trimmed by 0 bases and J by 3 bases, leaving 7 bases between them. This CDR3 has 14 residues. TCRdb itself ran the 5' RACE reads through MiXCR, one entry per CDR3 protein. The sample records about 38,000 distinct CDR3 sequences, less than 6.5% being singletons. Time point described: sample taken at primary tumor resection. There were 72 donors, all of them untreated patients with early-stage non-small cell lung cancer. The rearrangement uses TRBV5-1 and TRBJ1-5, with D unclear. This clonotype was obtained from a female donor with early-stage non-small cell lung cancer. This specimen was PBMCs, taken at surgery. CDR3 DNA sequence: TGCGCCAGCAGCTTGGGACACCCCAATCAGCCCCAGCATTTT. Its protein product is CASSLGHPNQPQHF.